This entry describes one T cell receptor (beta chain). This sample stems from a study of control samples from healthy donors and cancer patients. Germline-derived CDR1 and CDR2 are SQVTM and ANQGSEA. This CDR3 spans 14 amino acids. The V gene lost 0 bases and the J gene lost 2 bases, with 11 bases spanning the gap. The repertoire was sequenced with immunoSEQ multiplex PCR; TCRdb's copy has only in-frame clones and lacks some. The sample holds 70,000 to 80,000 clones, approximately 84% seen once. The TCR sequence derives from a woman in her fifties or sixties in good health. The source material was blood. J is TRBJ2-7 and V is TRBV29-1; D might be TRBD1 (6 bases). The CDR3 is CSVEDSGAPYEQYF. The CDR3 coding sequence is TGCAGCGTTGAAGATTCAGGGGCCCCCTACGAGCAGTACTTC.